The clone carrying this T cell receptor beta chain was seen just once. What it recognizes is unknown. Using immunoSEQ multiplex PCR, the repertoire was profiled, and TCRdb retains in-frame clones only, with some absent. This sample has about 34,000 clones, with approximately 78% found just once. This sample was included in a study of OX40 agonist ivuxolimab in advanced cancers. Study summary: Clinicians treated patients with ivuxolimab, an agonistic anti-OX40 (CD134) antibody. Antecedent anti-PD-1, anti-PD-L1 or anti-CTLA-4 therapy was permissible, with approximately 44% having received some.

This CDR3 has 12 residues. The V and J ends lost 1 base and 4 bases respectively, with 6 bases between them. Per the germline V gene, CDR1 is SQVTM and CDR2 is ANQGSEA. Study-level findings and limits: By week 6 at 0.1 to 3.0 mg/kg, blood CD4+ and CD8+ T cells had expanded clonally.

V and J are TRBV29-1 and TRBJ2-3; D is uncertain. The receptor was derived from an adult with an advanced solid tumor such as melanoma, head and neck, liver or kidney cancer. Sequencing used CD4+ or CD8+ T cells sorted from blood, obtained in a trial of the OX40 agonist ivuxolimab. The CDR3 bases are TGCAGCGTTGAAGTACCAGCAGATACGCAGTATTTT. This translates into CSVEVPADTQYF.